The rows below give T cell receptor beta chains drawn from one sample of a study of blood T cell repertoires in COVID-19. TCRdb's table, derived via immunoSEQ multiplex PCR, lists solely in-frame clones and lacks some. Of 200,000 to 250,000 clones listed, around 86% were seen once; the top ten hold around 8%. Specimen: peripheral blood. Receptor source: a woman aged 80 or older with COVID-19, enrolled during active disease. Each CDR3 is given with its conserved first and last residue. D genes are given only for firm matches. Clone size is shown for a subset of rows, as once, few, many or a class of expanded clone.

v_call	d_call	j_call	clone_size	cdr3_aa	cdr3_nt
TRBV3-1/TRBV3-2	-	TRBJ1-2	-	CASRTAGYGYTF	TGTGCCAGCCGGACGGCGGGCTATGGCTACACCTTC
TRBV28	-	TRBJ1-2	-	CASSFPGDNYGYTF	TGTGCCAGCAGTTTTCCGGGAGATAACTATGGCTACACCTTC
TRBV7-9	TRBD1	TRBJ2-2	-	CASSRDGQGSGELFF	TGTGCCAGCAGCCGAGATGGACAGGGCAGCGGGGAGCTGTTTTTT
TRBV6-5	TRBD1	TRBJ1-2	-	CASNRDRGHYGYTF	TGTGCCAGCAACCGGGACAGGGGGCACTATGGCTACACCTTC
TRBV7-8	-	TRBJ2-7	-	CASSLFRSSYEQYF	TGTGCCAGCAGCCTGTTCCGGAGCTCCTACGAGCAGTACTTC
TRBV27	TRBD1	TRBJ1-2	-	CASSFGTGVLGYTF	TGTGCCAGCAGTTTTGGGACAGGGGTACTTGGCTACACCTTC
TRBV7-3	TRBD1	TRBJ1-1	-	CASSSGTGGTEAFF	TGTGCCAGCAGCTCCGGGACAGGGGGCACTGAAGCTTTCTTT
TRBV6-5	-	TRBJ1-6	-	CASSYSTRNNSPLHF	TGTGCCAGCAGTTACTCGACAAGGAATAATTCACCCCTCCACTTT
TRBV18	-	TRBJ2-1	-	CASSPTAEKWNEQFF	TGTGCCAGCTCACCCACAGCGGAGAAATGGAATGAGCAGTTCTTC
TRBV28	-	TRBJ2-7	-	CASEAGYEQYF	TGTGCCTCCGAGGCGGGGTACGAGCAGTACTTC
TRBV7-9	-	TRBJ1-1	-	CASSLSGGGRDTEAFF	TGTGCCAGCAGCTTATCGGGCGGCGGGAGGGACACTGAAGCTTTCTTT
TRBV12-5	-	TRBJ1-5	-	CASVSGASHQPQHF	TGTGCTAGTGTGTCAGGGGCGTCCCATCAGCCCCAGCATTTT
TRBV11-2	TRBD2	TRBJ2-1	-	CASSLNVLRGRVYNEQFF	TGTGCCAGCAGCTTAAATGTGCTTCGCGGGAGGGTTTACAATGAGCAGTTCTTC
TRBV5-1	TRBD1	TRBJ1-1	-	CASSPGQGEAEAFF	TGCGCCAGCAGCCCGGGACAGGGGGAGGCTGAAGCTTTCTTT
TRBV29-1	-	TRBJ2-3	-	CSVSGSTDTQYF	TGCAGCGTTTCGGGGTCCACAGATACGCAGTATTTT
TRBV2	-	TRBJ1-1	-	CASSSQREAFF	TGTGCCAGCAGTAGCCAGCGGGAAGCTTTCTTT
TRBV7-2	-	TRBJ1-2	-	CASSLNYGYTF	TGTGCCAGCAGCCTTAACTATGGCTACACCTTC
TRBV7-3	TRBD1	TRBJ2-3	once	CASSLTRTGDTQYF	TGTGCCAGCAGCTTAACGCGGACAGGCGATACGCAGTATTTT
TRBV3-1/TRBV3-2	TRBD1	TRBJ2-1	-	CASSQSGAGGQGDNEQFF	TGTGCCAGCAGCCAAAGCGGGGCGGGCGGACAGGGGGATAATGAGCAGTTCTTC
TRBV5-1	TRBD1	TRBJ2-7	-	CASSLQGALNEQYF	TGCGCCAGCAGCTTGCAGGGGGCTTTAAACGAGCAGTACTTC
TRBV15	-	TRBJ1-1	-	CATSGGDLPLEAFF	TGTGCCACCAGCGGGGGGGATTTGCCGCTGGAAGCTTTCTTT
TRBV6-5	-	TRBJ1-5	-	CASILHHSANQPQHF	TGTGCCAGCATCTTACACCATTCCGCAAATCAGCCCCAGCATTTT
TRBV18	TRBD1	TRBJ2-1	-	CASSPLGDRPGDEQFF	TGTGCCAGCTCACCCTTGGGGGACAGGCCCGGGGATGAGCAGTTCTTC
TRBV5-1	-	TRBJ1-5	-	CASSLGPTDSNQPQHF	TGCGCCAGCAGCTTGGGTCCTACTGATAGCAATCAGCCCCAGCATTTT
TRBV7-2	-	TRBJ2-2	-	CASSTLGGGAGELFF	TGTGCCAGCAGCACCTTAGGCGGTGGAGCCGGGGAGCTGTTTTTT
TRBV10-3	-	TRBJ2-3	-	CAISERFSTDTQYF	TGTGCCATCAGTGAGCGGTTTAGCACAGATACGCAGTATTTT
TRBV9	TRBD1	TRBJ1-2	-	CASSTRDSTIYGYTF	TGTGCCAGCAGCACCCGGGACAGTACGATCTATGGCTACACCTTC
TRBV30	TRBD2	TRBJ2-7	many	CAGSSGTFQQYF	TGTGCCGGTTCTAGCGGCACTTTCCAGCAGTACTTC
TRBV19	-	TRBJ2-7	-	CASSIAEAYEQYF	TGTGCCAGTAGTATTGCGGAAGCCTACGAGCAGTACTTC
TRBV19	TRBD2	TRBJ2-4	-	CASSTLAGGRLIQYF	TGTGCCAGTAGTACCCTAGCGGGGGGGCGGCTCATTCAGTACTTC
TRBV24-1	-	TRBJ2-3	few	CAIERGLADTDTQYF	TGTGCCATTGAAAGAGGGTTAGCCGACACAGATACGCAGTATTTT
TRBV4-3	TRBD2	TRBJ2-3	-	CASSQEGLAGRDTQYF	TGCGCCAGCAGCCAGGAGGGACTAGCGGGGAGAGATACGCAGTATTTT
TRBV4-1	TRBD2	TRBJ2-7	-	CASSARTSGRGEQYF	TGCGCCAGCAGCGCACGGACTAGCGGGAGAGGCGAGCAGTACTTC
TRBV28	-	TRBJ1-2	-	CASSFPAGGSGYTF	TGTGCCAGCAGCTTCCCGGCGGGGGGCAGTGGCTACACCTTC
TRBV29-1	-	TRBJ1-2	-	CSVVGGDYGYTF	TGCAGCGTTGTAGGGGGAGACTATGGCTACACCTTC
TRBV7-9	-	TRBJ1-3	few	CASSPAGVSGNTIYF	TGTGCCAGCAGCCCTGCAGGGGTCTCTGGAAACACCATATATTTT
TRBV5-6	TRBD1	TRBJ1-5	few	CASSRDRDQPQHF	TGTGCCAGCAGCCGGGACAGAGATCAGCCCCAGCATTTT
TRBV10-3	-	TRBJ1-5	few	CAIRAGNNQPQHF	TGTGCCATCAGGGCAGGGAATAATCAGCCCCAGCATTTT
TRBV12-5	-	TRBJ2-5	-	CASGLGTAVQETQYF	TGTGCTAGTGGTTTGGGGACAGCGGTGCAAGAGACCCAGTACTTC
TRBV6-2/TRBV6-3	TRBD2	TRBJ2-2	-	CASSYLKTSGVNTGELFF	TGTGCCAGCAGTTACTTGAAGACTAGCGGGGTTAACACCGGGGAGCTGTTTTTT
TRBV7-9	TRBD1	TRBJ2-1	few	CASSVRQGTEQFF	TGTGCCAGCAGCGTCCGACAGGGGACTGAGCAGTTCTTC
TRBV5-1	-	TRBJ2-2	-	CASSRGLSNTGELFF	TGCGCCAGCAGCCGCGGACTATCGAACACCGGGGAGCTGTTTTTT
TRBV5-4	TRBD2	TRBJ2-7	-	CASSSGLGLDAYEQYF	TGTGCCAGCAGCTCCGGACTAGGTCTCGATGCCTACGAGCAGTACTTC
TRBV18	TRBD2	TRBJ2-2	-	CASLGLAANTGELFF	TGTGCCAGCTTGGGACTAGCGGCAAACACCGGGGAGCTGTTTTTT
TRBV5-1	-	TRBJ2-2	-	CASSPRGGTGELFF	TGCGCCAGCAGCCCGAGGGGGGGCACCGGGGAGCTGTTTTTT
TRBV13	-	TRBJ2-3	few	CASSLTGGITDTQYF	TGTGCCAGCAGCCTCACGGGCGGGATCACAGATACGCAGTATTTT
TRBV15	TRBD1	TRBJ1-3	-	CATSRVQGERSSSGNTIYF	TGTGCCACCAGCAGGGTGCAGGGGGAACGGTCCTCCTCTGGAAACACCATATATTTT
TRBV4-3	-	TRBJ1-5	-	CASSQDWSSNQPQHF	TGCGCCAGCAGCCAAGATTGGAGTAGCAATCAGCCCCAGCATTTT
TRBV28	TRBD1	TRBJ1-6	-	CASSSTGASRNSPLHF	TGTGCCAGCAGTTCTACAGGGGCCTCTAGGAATTCACCCCTCCACTTT
TRBV24-1	-	TRBJ2-5	-	CATSDPLVGETQYF	TGTGCCACCAGTGACCCGCTGGTCGGGGAGACCCAGTACTTC
TRBV4-1	-	TRBJ1-1	-	CASSQGTVVNTEAFF	TGCGCCAGCAGCCAAGGGACAGTTGTGAACACTGAAGCTTTCTTT
TRBV19	TRBD2	TRBJ2-7	-	CASSPRLALTTYEQYF	TGTGCCAGTAGTCCCCGACTAGCCCTAACGACATACGAGCAGTACTTC
TRBV9	-	TRBJ1-2	-	CASSVAIANYGYTF	TGTGCCAGCAGCGTAGCAATAGCGAACTATGGCTACACCTTC